These 2 T cell receptor beta chains originate from one sample sequenced in a study of radiotherapy plus CTLA-4 blockade in lung cancer (dated by TCRdb to the late 2010s). The method behind the library was the immunoSEQ multiplex PCR assay. TCRdb re-hosts the immuneACCESS table, in-frame sequences only. Its copies lack some clones; in the studies checked, an unresolved V gene accounts for under half of them, and the cause for the rest is not known. Here the sample has 80,000 to 100,000 clones; approximately 86% occur a single time. The ten largest account for more than 4.5% of the sample. The sample here was peripheral blood, taken from a patient treated with radiotherapy plus ipilimumab. The source of these receptors is a human donor with non-small cell lung cancer that progressed on radiotherapy plus ipilimumab.

The chain carries TRBV19 and TRBJ1-5, with TRBD1 matching 8 bases. CDR3 length: 15 residues. Unmatched junction bases numbered 3, after V lost 5 bases and J lost 0 bases. Germline CDR1 and CDR2: LNHDA and SQIVND (reference sequence). This CDR3 is CASSDRGYSNQPQHF. CDR3 bases: TGTGCCAGTAGTGACAGGGGCTATAGCAATCAGCCCCAGCATTTT.

As DNA, the CDR3 is TGTGCCAGCAGTGTCGGGGTTCCTCCTTTTGAGCAGTTCTTC. It specifies CASSVGVPPFEQFF. The chain uses TRBV2 and TRBJ2-1; a possible D gene is TRBD2 (5 bases). Deletions cut 4 bases from V and 9 bases from J, with 16 bases between. CDR3 size: 14 residues. Germline CDR1 and CDR2: SNHLY and FYNNEI.